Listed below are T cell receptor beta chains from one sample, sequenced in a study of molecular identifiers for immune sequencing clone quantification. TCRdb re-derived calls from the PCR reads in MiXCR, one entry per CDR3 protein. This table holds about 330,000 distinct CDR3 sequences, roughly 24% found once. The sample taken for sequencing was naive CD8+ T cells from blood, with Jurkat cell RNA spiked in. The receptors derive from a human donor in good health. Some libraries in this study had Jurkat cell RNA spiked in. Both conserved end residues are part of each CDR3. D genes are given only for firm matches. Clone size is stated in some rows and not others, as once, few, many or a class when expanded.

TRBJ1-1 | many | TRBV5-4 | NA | TGTGCCAGCAGACTGGGCGTGAACACTGAAGCTTTCTTT | CASRLGVNTEAFF
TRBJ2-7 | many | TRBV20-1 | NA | TGCAGTGCTAGACAGGACAGCTACGAGCAGTACTTC | CSARQDSYEQYF
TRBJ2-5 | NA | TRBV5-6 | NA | TGTGCCAGCAGCTTCGACGGCGTGGGGTCGGGCAGAGAGACCCAGTACTTC | CASSFDGVGSGRETQYF
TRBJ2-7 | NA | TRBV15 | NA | TGTGCCACCAGCAGCGCAGGGGTTCCCTACGAGCAGTACTTC | CATSSAGVPYEQYF
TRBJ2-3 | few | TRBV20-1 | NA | TGCAGTGCTAGCGGGGTCTCCACAGATACGCAGTATTTT | CSASGVSTDTQYF
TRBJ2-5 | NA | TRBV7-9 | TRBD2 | TGTGCCAGCAGCTTAGTGGGACTAGCGGAAACACAAGAGACCCAGTACTTC | CASSLVGLAETQETQYF
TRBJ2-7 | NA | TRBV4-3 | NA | TGCGCCAGCCGCCAAGAGAGGGCCGAATACGAGCAGTACTTC | CASRQERAEYEQYF
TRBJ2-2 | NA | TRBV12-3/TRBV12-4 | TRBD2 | TGTGCCAGCAGTTCCGGGACTACGGCTCCCGGGGAGCTGTTTTTT | CASSSGTTAPGELFF
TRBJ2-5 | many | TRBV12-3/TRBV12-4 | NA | TGTGCCAGCAGTCCCCACCGGGGTAGCGGAATCCAAGAGACCCAGTACTTC | CASSPHRGSGIQETQYF
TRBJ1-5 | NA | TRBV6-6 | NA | TGTGCCAGCAGTTCCACTGGTAGTATCTTCAAACAGCCCCAGCATTTT | CASSSTGSIFKQPQHF
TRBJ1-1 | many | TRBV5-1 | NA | TGCGCCAGCAGCTTAGAAGGGGCCGGAGCTTTCTTT | CASSLEGAGAFF
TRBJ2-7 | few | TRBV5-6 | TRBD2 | TGTGCCAGCAGGGGGACTAGCGGGAGGAAGGAAAGGTTCTCCGAGCAGTACTTC | CASRGTSGRKERFSEQYF
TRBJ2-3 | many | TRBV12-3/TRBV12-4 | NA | TGTGCCACAAGTGGAGGGGGGCGCACAGATACGCAGTATTTT | CATSGGGRTDTQYF
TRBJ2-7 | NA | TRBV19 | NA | TGTGCCAGTAGTATCCAGGAGGGGGCTGGCTACGAGCAGTACTTC | CASSIQEGAGYEQYF
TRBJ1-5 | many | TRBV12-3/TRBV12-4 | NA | TGTGCCAGCAGTTTAGGGGCTACGCCGGGGGATACGCAGCATTTT | CASSLGATPGDTQHF
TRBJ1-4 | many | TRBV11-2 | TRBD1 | TGTGCCAGCAAACAGGGGGCGCGTGAAAAACTGTTTTTT | CASKQGAREKLFF
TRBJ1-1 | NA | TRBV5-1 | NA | TGCGCCAGCAGCCCCATGGGGGGGGAAGCTTTCTTT | CASSPMGGEAFF
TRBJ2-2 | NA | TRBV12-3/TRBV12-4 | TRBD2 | TGTGCCAGCACCCCGACACCGGTAGCGGGGGGAGTCTCGAGCACCGGGGAGCTGTTTTTT | CASTPTPVAGGVSSTGELFF
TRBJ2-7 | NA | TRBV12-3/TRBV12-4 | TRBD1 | TGTGCCAGCATTACTGGGACAGGGCGGTGCGAGCAGTACTTC | CASITGTGRCEQYF
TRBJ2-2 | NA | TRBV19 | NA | TGTGCCAGTAGTATAGGTGGGCAGTCTACGAACACCGGGGAGCTGTTTTTT | CASSIGGQSTNTGELFF
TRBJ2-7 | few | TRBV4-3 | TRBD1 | TGCGCCAGCAGCCAAGGGACTGTGGGACAGGGCTACGAGCAGTACTTC | CASSQGTVGQGYEQYF
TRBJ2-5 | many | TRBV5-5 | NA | TGTGCCAGCAGCTTGGACCCAGGTCAAGAGACCCAGTACTTC | CASSLDPGQETQYF
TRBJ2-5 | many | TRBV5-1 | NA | TGCGCCAGCAGCTGGGACTGGGAGACCCAGTACTTC | CASSWDWETQYF
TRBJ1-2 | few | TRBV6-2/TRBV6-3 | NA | TGTGCCAGCAGTCATGTATCCAAGGGGTACACTAACTATGGCTACACCTTC | CASSHVSKGYTNYGYTF
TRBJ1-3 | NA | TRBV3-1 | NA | TGTGCCAGCAGCCAAGCAGGGATCAGCTCTGGAAACACCATATATTTT | CASSQAGISSGNTIYF
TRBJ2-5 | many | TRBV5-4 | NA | TGTGCCAGCAGCTCAGCGGACCAAGAGACCCAGTACTTC | CASSSADQETQYF
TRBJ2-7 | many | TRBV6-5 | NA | TGTGCCAGCAGTTACGGGCCGGGTTCCTACGAGCAGTACTTC | CASSYGPGSYEQYF
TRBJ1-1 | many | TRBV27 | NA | TGTGCCAGCAGTTTATTTGGGGACATGAACACTGAAGCTTTCTTT | CASSLFGDMNTEAFF
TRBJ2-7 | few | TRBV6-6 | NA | TGTGCCAGCACTTTTGGGGGGGCCCCCTACGAGCAGTACTTC | CASTFGGAPYEQYF
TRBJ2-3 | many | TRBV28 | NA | TGTGCCAGCAGAGCCAGGGACTTGGTGAGGGATACGCAGTATTTT | CASRARDLVRDTQYF
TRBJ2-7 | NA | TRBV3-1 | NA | TGTGCCAGCAGCCAAGGACCCGGCTACGAGCAGTACTTC | CASSQGPGYEQYF
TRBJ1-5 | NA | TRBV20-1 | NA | TGCAGTGCAAAATCCGGGACGTCGTATCAGCCCCAGCATTTT | CSAKSGTSYQPQHF
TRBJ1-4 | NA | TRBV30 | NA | TGTGCCTGGAGCGTACCTACGGACCCAACTAATGAAAACCTGTTTTTT | CAWSVPTDPTNENLFF
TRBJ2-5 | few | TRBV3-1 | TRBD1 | TGTGCCAGCAGCCAAGATTTAACAGGGGTAGAGACCCAGTACTTC | CASSQDLTGVETQYF
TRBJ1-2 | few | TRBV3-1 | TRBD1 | TGTGCCAGCTGGGGACAGGGGGCGGTCAGAGGCTATGGCTACACCTTC | CASWGQGAVRGYGYTF
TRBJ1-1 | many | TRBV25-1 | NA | TGTGCCAGCAGTGAATTTGCGGGCGGTGAAGCTTTCTTT | CASSEFAGGEAFF
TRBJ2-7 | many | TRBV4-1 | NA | TGCGCCAGCAGCCAAGATCTCTTAACGGGTCTGGGGTACGAGCAGTACTTC | CASSQDLLTGLGYEQYF
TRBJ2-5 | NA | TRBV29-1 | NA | TGCAGCGTTGAAGGACTTCCCCATCAGACCCAGTACTTC | CSVEGLPHQTQYF
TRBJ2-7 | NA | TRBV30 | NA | TGTGCCTGGAGTGTAGGTTACTACGAGCAGTACTTC | CAWSVGYYEQYF
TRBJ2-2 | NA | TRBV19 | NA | TGTGCCAGTAGTATAGGCGCCATAAACACCGGGGAGCTGTTTTTT | CASSIGAINTGELFF
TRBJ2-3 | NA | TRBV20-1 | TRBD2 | TGCAGTGCTCCCTCCCTAGCGGGAGGGTGGCAATTTCGTGCAGATACGCAGTATTTT | CSAPSLAGGWQFRADTQYF
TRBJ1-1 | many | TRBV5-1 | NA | TGCGCCAGCAGCTTGTTACAGGGCGGCACTGAAGCTTTCTTT | CASSLLQGGTEAFF
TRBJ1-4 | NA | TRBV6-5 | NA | TGTGCCAGCAGTTGCAGGGGCAAGAATGAAAAACTGTTTTTT | CASSCRGKNEKLFF
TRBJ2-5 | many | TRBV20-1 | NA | TGCAGTGCTAGCCCCAGCGGGACCCAGTACTTC | CSASPSGTQYF
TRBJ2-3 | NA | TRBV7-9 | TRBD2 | TGTGCCAGCAGTCAACTAGCGGAAACCACAGATACGCAGTATTTT | CASSQLAETTDTQYF
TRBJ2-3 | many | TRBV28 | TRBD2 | TGTGCCAGCAGGGGAACTAGCGGGGACCCCACAGATACGCAGTATTTT | CASRGTSGDPTDTQYF
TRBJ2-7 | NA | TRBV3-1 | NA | TGTGCCAGCAGCCATTCGGGTTTCTACGAGCAGTGCTTC | CASSHSGFYEQCF
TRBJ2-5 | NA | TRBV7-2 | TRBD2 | TGTGCCAGCAGCCAGCCGGGGGGGTGGGAGACCCAGTACTTC | CASSQPGGWETQYF
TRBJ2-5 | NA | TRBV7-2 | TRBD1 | TGTGCCAGCAGCTTAGAGGGGGCAGACCAAGAGACCCAGTACTTC | CASSLEGADQETQYF
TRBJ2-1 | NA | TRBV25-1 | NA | TGTGCCAGCAGAGACTCGAGCTCCTACAATGAGCAGTTCTTC | CASRDSSSYNEQFF
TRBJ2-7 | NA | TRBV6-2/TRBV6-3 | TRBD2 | TGTGCCAGCAGTTTTCCGGGACTAGCAGTTGAGCAGTACTTC | CASSFPGLAVEQYF
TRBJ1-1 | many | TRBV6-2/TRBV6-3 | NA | TGTGCCAGCAGTCGAGGGGTCCCTGAAGCTTTCTTT | CASSRGVPEAFF
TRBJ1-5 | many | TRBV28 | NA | TGTGCCAGCAGTCTGCATAGGGGGGCCCTAAGCAATCAGCCCCAGCATTTT | CASSLHRGALSNQPQHF
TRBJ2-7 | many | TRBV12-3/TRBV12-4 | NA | TGTGCCAGCAGTTCTGGACAAACCTACGAGCAGTACTTC | CASSSGQTYEQYF
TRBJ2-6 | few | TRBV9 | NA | TGTGCCAGCAGCGTAGCTCGGACATCCCGCTCTGGGGCCAACGTCCTGACTTTC | CASSVARTSRSGANVLTF
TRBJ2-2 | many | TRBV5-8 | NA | TGTGCCAGCAGCTGGGGCCTAACCGGGGAGCTGTTTTTT | CASSWGLTGELFF
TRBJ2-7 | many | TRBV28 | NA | TGTGCCAGCAGTTTACACAGCTCCTACTACGAGCAGTACTTC | CASSLHSSYYEQYF
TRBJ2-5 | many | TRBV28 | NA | TGTGCCAGCAGTTTATGGCAAGAGACCCAGTACTTC | CASSLWQETQYF
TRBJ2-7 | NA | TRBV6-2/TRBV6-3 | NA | TGTGCCAGCAGTTCTATCGGACGTACCTACGAGCAGTACTTC | CASSSIGRTYEQYF
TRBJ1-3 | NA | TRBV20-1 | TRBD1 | TGCAGTGCTAGAGGACCAGGGGGCCCTGGAAACACCATATATTTT | CSARGPGGPGNTIYF